This entry describes one TCR beta chain. This sample was included in a study of blood T cell repertoires in COVID-19. About the study: The samples span acute and convalescent COVID-19 from the United States, Italy and Spain.

Repertoires were generated with immunoSEQ multiplex PCR, while TCRdb's copy carries only in-frame clones and drops some. The sample has around 450,000 clones, approximately 86% seen once. The age range of participants was about 18 to 89 years, with residence in more than 20 US areas. Membership in each cohort depended on participant-reported clinical history. Two negative PCRs, clearance, or symptom resolution characterized the recovered Cohort 3 donors. Germline V gives CDR1 LGHNT, CDR2 FRNRAP. The CDR3 runs 16 residues. With 4 bases removed from V and 8 bases from J, the gap between germline ends came to 20 bases.

The sequencing input was PBMCs or T cells enriched from blood (not recorded which). This TCR derives from a woman younger than 30 who had recovered from COVID-19. The V call is TRBV12-5, the J call TRBJ1-4; weak D call: TRBD1 (6 bases). CDR3 region: CASGWASGTLVEKLFF. In DNA, the CDR3 is TGTGCTAGTGGTTGGGCCTCCGGGACATTAGTCGAAAAACTGTTTTTT. Supplemented by reference TRBV12-5 and TRBJ1-4, the full variable domain reads DARVTQTPRHKVTEMGQEVTMRCQPILGHNTVFWYRQTMMQGLELLAYFRNRAPLDDSGMPKDRFSAEMPDATLATLKIQPSEPRDSAVYFCASGWASGTLVEKLFFGSGTQLSVL.